Presented here are 4 T cell receptor beta chains from one specimen sequenced in a study of CD8+CD57+ T cells in acquired aplastic anemia. Sequencing was done on patients that had shown CD8+CD57+ cell expansion by flow cytometry. Genomic DNA acted as the template from which TCR beta VDJ combination and CDR3 sequence profiling were carried out. TCRdb passed the reads through MiXCR, listing each CDR3 protein once. The top ten clones hold about 50% of a sample with about 160,000 distinct CDR3 sequences, about two thirds of them seen once. The sample was sorted CD4+, CD8+, or CD8+CD57+ T cells (not recorded which) from PBMCs. The receptors stem from a human donor with aplastic anemia.

The chain joins TRBV2 to TRBJ2-1; 12 positions match TRBD2. Per the germline V gene, CDR1 is SNHLY and CDR2 is FYNNEI. J lost 0 bases, V lost 7 bases, and 7 bases had no gene match. This CDR3 has 17 residues. The CDR3 sequence: CASTLAGGPSSYNEQFF. CDR3 bases: TGTGCCAGCACGCTAGCGGGGGGGCCGAGCTCCTACAATGAGCAGTTCTTC. The full variable domain, completed using reference TRBV2 and TRBJ2-1, is EPEVTQTPSHQVTQMGQEVILRCVPISNHLYFYWYRQILGQKVEFLVSFYNNEISEKSEIFDDQFSVERPDGSNFTLKIRSTKLEDSAMYFCASTLAGGPSSYNEQFFGPGTRLTVL.

This clonotype turned up a few times. The CDR3 spells CAAVGTGRAIEAFF. Written as DNA, the CDR3 is TGTGCCGCGGTGGGGACAGGGCGCGCCATTGAAGCTTTCTTT. The chain recombines TRBV19 with TRBJ1-1; TRBD1 matches 9 bases. Germline CDR1 and CDR2: LNHDA and SQIVND (reference sequence). This CDR3 contains 14 residues. Germline trimming cut 11 bases from V and 7 bases from J; bases unmatched to any gene: 14.

V gene TRBV19 combines with J gene TRBJ1-5, with 7 bases lining up with TRBD1. V lost 4 bases to trimming and J lost 7 bases; unmatched junction nucleotides: 10. The CDR3 has 15 amino acids. The germline gives CDR1 LNHDA, CDR2 SQIVND (reference sequence). DNA for the CDR3: TGTGCCAGTAGTACCGGCTGGGACAGTAAACAGCCCCAGCATTTT. As protein: CASSTGWDSKQPQHF.

This chain uses TRBV20-1 with TRBJ2-7, with a weak D call TRBD1 (5 bases). V was trimmed by 7 bases and J by 5 bases, leaving 12 bases between them. CDR1 DFQATT and CDR2 SNEGSKA come from the germline V gene (reference sequence). The CDR3 length is 11 residues. The CDR3 DNA reads as TGCAGTGGACTCTGGGGCAACGAGCAGTACTTC. Translated: CSGLWGNEQYF.